The 24 T cell receptor beta chains given below trace back to one sample, sequenced in a study of cytomegalovirus exposure and HLA in healthy donors. The PCR employed 60 Vbeta primers together with 13 Jbeta primers. This table comes from immunoSEQ multiplex PCR, and its TCRdb copy is limited to in-frame clones, with some not included. This repertoire shows around 180,000 clones, approximately 75% found once; its top ten account for roughly 1.6%. Input material: PBMCs. These receptors were obtained from a girl aged 5 to 17 in good health and CMV-seronegative.

This chain's CDR3 is CAWWGRGEQYF. CDR3 bases: TGTGCCTGGTGGGGCCGGGGGGAGCAGTACTTC. The chain uses TRBV30 and TRBJ2-7, with D possibly matching TRBD2 (6 bases). Trimming cost V 5 bases and J 7 bases, with 12 bases left between them. The CDR3 has 11 amino acids. Germline assignment: CDR1 GTSNPN and CDR2 SVGIG (reference sequence). The whole variable domain, remainder taken from reference TRBV30 and TRBJ2-7, is SQTIHQWPATLVQPVGSPLSLECTVEGTSNPNLYWYRQAAGRGLQLLFYSVGIGQISSEVPQNLSASRPQDRQFILSSKKLLLSDSGFYLCAWWGRGEQYFGPGTRLTVT.

This chain connects TRBV21-1 to TRBJ1-5. TRBV21-1 is a documented pseudogene. The CDR3 contains 16 residues. The CDR3 DNA reads TGTGCCAGCAGCAAATACAGACGGGGGTCTAGGCAGCCCCAGCATTTT. Translating it yields CASSKYRRGSRQPQHF.

The chain recombines TRBV5-1 with TRBJ1-1, with a possible D match to TRBD1 (6 bases). The germline V and J ends were trimmed by 4 bases and 6 bases, with 10 bases remaining between them. Germline CDR1 and CDR2: SGHRS and YFSETQ. This CDR3 has 12 residues. This chain's CDR3 is CASSPRGPEAFF. Written as DNA, the CDR3 is TGCGCCAGCAGCCCCAGGGGACCTGAAGCTTTCTTT.

The rearrangement links TRBV28 to TRBJ1-4; 8 bases match TRBD1. V dropped 8 bases and J dropped 8; count of bases not matched to a gene: 7. This CDR3 spans 13 amino acids. The germline V gene has CDR1 MDHEN and CDR2 SYDVKM. The CDR3, as DNA: TGTGCCAGCCAGGGGGCCCGTGCCGAAAAACTGTTTTTT. Encoded protein: CASQGARAEKLFF.

CDR3 loop: CASSSVANYGYTF. In DNA form, the CDR3 reads TGTGCCAGCAGTTCCGTCGCTAACTATGGCTACACCTTC. The chain has TRBV7-8 and TRBJ1-2; D is unresolved. This CDR3 is 13 amino acids long. The V end was cut by 6 bases, the J end by 0 bases, with 8 bases between. CDR1 and CDR2 from the germline V gene are SGHVS and FQNEAQ.

The rearrangement links TRBV5-8 to TRBJ2-5, with D perhaps matching TRBD1 (6 bases). Trimming removed 4 bases from V and 1 base from J, with 11 bases in between. Germline lookup yields CDR1 SGHTS and CDR2 YDEGEE. The CDR3 spans 14 residues. CDR3 nucleotide sequence: TGTGCCAGCAGCATCCTCAGGGGCCAAGAGACCCAGTACTTC. This translates into CASSILRGQETQYF.

Notes on this clone: Sequence at one end of the junction differs from germline and may be a read error. The J gene is TRBJ2-1, the V gene TRBV7-7, with D uncertain. CDR3 length equals 13 residues. The germline CDR1 and CDR2 sequences are SSHAT and FNYEAQ (reference sequence). The CDR3 coding sequence is TGTGCTAGCAGCTTAAGCGTTGGGAATGAGCAGTTCTTC. The encoded protein is CASSLSVGNEQFF. The full variable domain, completed using reference TRBV7-7 and TRBJ2-1, is GAGVSQSPRYKVTKRGQDVTLRCDPISSHATLYWYQQALGQGPEFLTYFNYEAQPDKSGLPSDRFSAERPEGSISTLTIQRTEQRDSAMYRCASSLSVGNEQFFGPGTRLTVL.

This chain connects TRBV6-5 to TRBJ2-7; the D gene is possibly TRBD1 (6 bases). V dropped 2 bases and J dropped 3 bases, with 11 bases sitting between them. Germline values: CDR1 MNHEY, CDR2 SVGAGI. CDR3 length: 14 residues. The CDR3 bases are TGTGCCAGCAGTTACCCCTGGACAGACTACGAGCAGTACTTC. This encodes CASSYPWTDYEQYF.

The chain couples TRBV7-6 to TRBJ2-7, with D possibly TRBD2 on 5 matching bases. The CDR3 loop spans 16 amino acids. V lost 0 bases, J lost 0 bases, and 12 bases lay in between. The germline gives CDR1 SGHVS, CDR2 FNYEAQ. The CDR3 is CASSLAPAGISYEQYF. In DNA, the CDR3 is TGTGCCAGCAGCTTAGCTCCTGCCGGGATCTCCTACGAGCAGTACTTC.

The chain has TRBV6-6 and TRBJ2-7; the match to TRBD1 covers 7 bases. The V gene's germline CDR1 is MNHNY and CDR2 SVGAGI (reference sequence). The trim removed 7 bases at V and 5 bases at J, leaving 14 bases unmatched. The CDR3 consists of 15 residues. In DNA, the CDR3 is TGTGCCAGCACCACAAGCCGACAGGGTGACCACGAGCAGTACTTC. It translates to CASTTSRQGDHEQYF.

This clone was detected once. This chain connects TRBV5-1 to TRBJ1-6, with 10 bases matching TRBD1. V was pared by 7 bases and J by 8 bases, with 9 bases of the junction left unmatched. CDR3 length: 15 residues. From germline, CDR1 is SGHRS and CDR2 YFSETQ. The CDR3 loop reads CASRLLDRGDSPLHF. CDR3 sequence (DNA): TGCGCCAGCCGTCTATTGGACAGGGGGGATTCACCCCTCCACTTT.

This clone has only a few counts. The chain carries TRBV19 and TRBJ1-1, with TRBD1 as a possible D gene (6 bases). CDR1 and CDR2 from the germline V gene are LNHDA and SQIVND (reference sequence). V was pared by 1 base and J by 5 bases, with 17 bases between. The CDR3 runs 16 residues. The CDR3 is CASSIGLGGQRTEAFF. The CDR3 bases are TGTGCCAGTAGTATAGGTCTCGGGGGGCAAAGGACTGAAGCTTTCTTT. The whole variable domain, filled in from reference TRBV19 and TRBJ1-1, reads DGGITQSPKYLFRKEGQNVTLSCEQNLNHDAMYWYRQDPGQGLRLIYYSQIVNDFQKGDIAEGYSVSREKKESFPLTVTSAQKNPTAFYLCASSIGLGGQRTEAFFGQGTRLTVV.

This chain links TRBV7-7 with TRBJ2-2, with 9 bases aligning to TRBD1. The germline gives CDR1 SSHAT, CDR2 FNYEAQ (reference sequence). CDR3 length: 16 amino acids. Trimming took 4 bases from V and 4 from J; bases not matched to a gene: 7. CDR3 in DNA: TGTGCCAGCAGCTCGCGGACAGGGGACCTCACCGGGGAGCTGTTTTTT. Encoded protein: CASSSRTGDLTGELFF. Combining the CDR3 with reference TRBV7-7 and TRBJ2-2 gives the whole variable domain GAGVSQSPRYKVTKRGQDVTLRCDPISSHATLYWYQQALGQGPEFLTYFNYEAQPDKSGLPSDRFSAERPEGSISTLTIQRTEQRDSAMYRCASSSRTGDLTGELFFGEGSRLTVL.

This clone was seen once. This chain links TRBV4-1 with TRBJ2-7; D perhaps matches TRBD2 (5 bases). CDR1 is MGHRA and CDR2 is YSYEKL in the germline V gene. The CDR3 has 14 residues. Trimming cost V 1 base and J 3 bases, with 10 bases left between them. CDR3 coding DNA: TGCGCCAGCAGCCAAGTTTACAGCGGCTACGAGCAGTACTTC. Amino acid sequence: CASSQVYSGYEQYF.

This chain joins TRBV6-6 and TRBJ1-5; the D gene is possibly TRBD1 (5 bases). The V end was cut by 5 bases, the J end by 5 bases, with 16 bases between. The germline V gene has CDR1 MNHNY and CDR2 SVGAGI (reference sequence). The CDR3 consists of 15 residues. CDR3 sequence: CASSRDLDIHQPQHF. CDR3 DNA sequence: TGTGCCAGCAGTAGAGACCTGGACATACATCAGCCCCAGCATTTT.

This rearrangement joins TRBV4-2 to TRBJ2-2; 9 bases are shared with TRBD1. Per germline, CDR1 LGHNA and CDR2 YNFKEQ. V lost 4 bases and J lost 7; bases outside the gene matches: 10. CDR3 length: 16 residues. The CDR3 DNA is TGTGCCAGCAGCCCCCGGACAGGGGAGATTATCGGGGAGCTGTTTTTT. Residues: CASSPRTGEIIGELFF.

This chain links TRBV5-1 with TRBJ1-2; 10 positions agree with TRBD1. V lost 4 bases, J lost 0 bases, and 6 bases stayed unmatched. Germline CDR1 reads SGHRS; CDR2 reads YFSETQ. CDR3 length equals 16 residues. The CDR3 protein is CASSPGTGVTNYGYTF. In DNA form, the CDR3 reads TGCGCCAGCAGCCCGGGGACAGGGGTTACTAACTATGGCTACACCTTC.

This chain uses TRBV5-7 with TRBJ1-2; TRBD1 might be the D (5 bases). TRBV5-7 is known as an ORF, though its function is uncertain. Trimming took off 5 bases at V and 8 bases at J, with 19 bases between the two ends. The CDR3 extends over 14 amino acids. CDR3 protein: CASSPWLGGSGYTF. Here the CDR3 DNA reads TGTGCCAGCAGTCCGTGGTTGGGGGGGAGCGGCTACACCTTC.

CDR3 region: CASSLSRGATNEKLFF. The CDR3 coding sequence is TGTGCCAGCAGTTTATCTAGAGGTGCAACTAATGAAAAACTGTTTTTT. This chain connects TRBV27 to TRBJ1-4; D unresolved. Germline assignment: CDR1 MNHEY and CDR2 SMNVEV (reference sequence). CDR3 size: 16 residues. V was cut by 0 bases and J by 0 bases, with 8 bases left in between.

V gene TRBV5-4 combines with J gene TRBJ2-5; TRBD1 might be the D (5 bases). From germline, CDR1 is SGHNT and CDR2 YYREEE (reference sequence). V lost 2 bases to trimming and J lost 5 bases, with 10 bases between them. The CDR3 is made up of 13 amino acids. The CDR3 DNA follows: TGTGCCAGCAGCTTTTCTCAGGGCGAGACCCAGTACTTC. Protein sequence: CASSFSQGETQYF.

The genes are TRBV6-1 and TRBJ2-7, with D unclear. In germline, CDR1 is MNHNS, CDR2 SASEGT. The CDR3 covers 12 residues. Trimming removed 5 bases at V and 3 bases at J, with 8 bases between. The CDR3 region is CASSQAFYEQYF. CDR3 nucleotide sequence: TGTGCCAGCAGTCAGGCGTTCTACGAGCAGTACTTC.

This rearrangement joins TRBV27 to TRBJ2-7, with 7 bases aligning to TRBD2. This CDR3 is built from 17 residues. Germline assignment: CDR1 MNHEY and CDR2 SMNVEV (reference sequence). V trimming: 2 bases; J trimming: 0 bases; junction bases outside the gene matches: 10. CDR3 loop: CASSLGSGGRSSYEQYF. The CDR3 DNA follows: TGTGCCAGCAGTTTAGGTTCGGGGGGAAGGAGCTCCTACGAGCAGTACTTC.

The table lists this clone with a few counts. This chain joins TRBV30 and TRBJ2-7; TRBD1 is a possible D gene (6 bases). Trimming took 1 base from V and 6 from J, leaving 7 bases between them. The CDR3 has 11 amino acids. From germline, CDR1 is GTSNPN and CDR2 SVGIG (reference sequence). The CDR3 sequence: CAWSGDIEQYF. The CDR3 DNA reads TGTGCCTGGAGTGGGGACATCGAGCAGTACTTC.

The V call is TRBV6-5, the J call TRBJ2-7, with 9 bases matching TRBD1. Germline CDR1 is MNHEY and CDR2 is SVGAGI. The CDR3 totals 15 residues. The V gene end was trimmed by 2 bases and the J gene end by 3 bases; junction bases not matched to a gene: 5. CDR3 bases: TGTGCCAGCAGTTACGCGGCGGGACAGGGCTACGAGCAGTACTTC. This translates into CASSYAAGQGYEQYF.